This T cell receptor (beta chain) was sequenced during a study of blood T cell repertoires in COVID-19. Study information: Material from acute and convalescent COVID-19 was sourced from the United States, Italy and Spain. T cells, B-cell-depleted T cells, or PBMCs provided the cDNA or gDNA that served as material.

As originally analysed: Estimates of nucleated cell counts were drawn from the amplification of reference gene primers. Some clones are missing from TCRdb's copy, which holds only in-frame ones; the method was immunoSEQ multiplex PCR. Clonal size and the V and J genes are those of that table, whereas D and trimming came from the DNA. This sample yields 250,000 to 350,000 clones, of which about nine tenths are seen a single time; about an eighth belongs to the top ten. The germline V and J ends were trimmed by 1 base and 0 bases, with 6 bases remaining between them. Germline V gives CDR1 LNHNV, CDR2 YYDKDF (reference sequence). There are 14 residues in the CDR3.

The source material was peripheral blood. The clonotype was recovered from a woman aged 55-70 years with acute or convalescent COVID-19. The chain combines TRBV15 with TRBJ2-5; possible D gene TRBD2, 6 bases. DNA for the CDR3: TGTGCCACCAGCAGAGGCGGGGACCAAGAGACCCAGTACTTC. Amino acids: CATSRGGDQETQYF.